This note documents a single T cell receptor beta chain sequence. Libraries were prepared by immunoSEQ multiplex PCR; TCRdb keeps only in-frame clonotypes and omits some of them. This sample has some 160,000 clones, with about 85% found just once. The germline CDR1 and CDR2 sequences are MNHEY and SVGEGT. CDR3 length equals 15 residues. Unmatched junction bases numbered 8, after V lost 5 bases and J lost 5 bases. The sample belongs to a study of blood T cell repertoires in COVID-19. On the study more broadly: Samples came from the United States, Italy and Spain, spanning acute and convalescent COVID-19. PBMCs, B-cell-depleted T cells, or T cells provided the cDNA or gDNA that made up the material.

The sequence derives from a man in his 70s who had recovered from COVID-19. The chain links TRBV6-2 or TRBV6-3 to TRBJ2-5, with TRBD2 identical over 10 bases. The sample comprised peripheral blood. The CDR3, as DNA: TGTGCCAGCAGTAACCTAGCGGGAGAGGCGGAGACCCAGTACTTC. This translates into CASSNLAGEAETQYF.